The rows below give T cell receptor beta chains drawn from one sample of a study of shared clonotypes between healthy human individuals. Clones were read by immunoSEQ multiplex PCR, and TCRdb kept only the in-frame ones, dropping some. The sample carries about 2.4 million clones, 90% to 95% recorded once. The specimen was naive CD4+ T cells from PBMCs. The source of these receptors is a man aged 18 to 30 in good health. Some clones in this sample may be carry-over from other donors' samples. Each CDR3 is given with its conserved first and last residue. The D gene is left open where the match is weak. Some rows have no size entry. The others give once, few or many, or a class for an expanded clone.

clone size: NA
J gene: TRBJ2-5
V gene: TRBV5-4
D gene: NA
CDR3 DNA: TGTGCCAGCAGCCTCGAAAAGGCCAACCTACAAGAGACCCAGTACTTC
CDR3 protein: CASSLEKANLQETQYF

clone size: NA
J gene: TRBJ2-3
V gene: TRBV5-1
D gene: NA
CDR3 DNA: TGCGCCAGCAGTCAGGGGGGAGATACGCAGTATTTT
CDR3 protein: CASSQGGDTQYF

clone size: NA
J gene: TRBJ2-2
V gene: TRBV19
D gene: NA
CDR3 DNA: TGTGCCAGTAGGCCTGTAGGGAACACCGGGGAGCTGTTTTTT
CDR3 protein: CASRPVGNTGELFF

clone size: NA
J gene: TRBJ2-1
V gene: TRBV18
D gene: TRBD1
CDR3 DNA: TGTGCCAGCTCACCACTGACAGGGTCCTACAATGAGCAGTTCTTC
CDR3 protein: CASSPLTGSYNEQFF

clone size: few
J gene: TRBJ1-1
V gene: TRBV11-1
D gene: NA
CDR3 DNA: TGTGCCAGCAGCTTAGATGGGAAGGGGAACACTGAAGCTTTCTTT
CDR3 protein: CASSLDGKGNTEAFF

clone size: NA
J gene: TRBJ2-1
V gene: TRBV7-3
D gene: NA
CDR3 DNA: TGTGCCAGCAGCGAACAGGTCATAGGGAATGGGAAAAGTGAGCAGTTCTTC
CDR3 protein: CASSEQVIGNGKSEQFF

clone size: once
J gene: TRBJ1-2
V gene: TRBV5-6
D gene: TRBD1
CDR3 DNA: TGTGCCAGCAGCCGAACGCTACAGGGGGCGGGAGGCTACACCTTC
CDR3 protein: CASSRTLQGAGGYTF

clone size: NA
J gene: TRBJ2-7
V gene: TRBV28
D gene: NA
CDR3 DNA: TGTGCCAGCATCACCAGGGGTAGTAGGTACGAGCAGTACTTC
CDR3 protein: CASITRGSRYEQYF

clone size: once
J gene: TRBJ1-1
V gene: TRBV29-1
D gene: TRBD1
CDR3 DNA: TGCAGCTCGTGGACAGGGAAGGGGACTGAAGCTTTCTTT
CDR3 protein: CSSWTGKGTEAFF

clone size: NA
J gene: TRBJ1-1
V gene: TRBV5-1
D gene: NA
CDR3 DNA: TGCGCCAGCAGCTCCGACCCGGGGAACACTGAAGCTTTCTTT
CDR3 protein: CASSSDPGNTEAFF

clone size: NA
J gene: TRBJ2-5
V gene: TRBV19
D gene: NA
CDR3 DNA: TGTGCCAGTAGTGGGGTCCCCCTGGAGACCCAGTACTTC
CDR3 protein: CASSGVPLETQYF

clone size: NA
J gene: TRBJ1-3
V gene: TRBV18
D gene: TRBD1
CDR3 DNA: TGTGCCAGCTCACCGGGCAGGGGGCCGGACACCATATATTTT
CDR3 protein: CASSPGRGPDTIYF

clone size: NA
J gene: TRBJ2-2
V gene: TRBV11-2
D gene: TRBD2
CDR3 DNA: TGTGCCAGCAGCGGAGGACTAGCGGGAGGTTTGGACGGGGAGCTGTTTTTT
CDR3 protein: CASSGGLAGGLDGELFF

clone size: NA
J gene: TRBJ1-2
V gene: TRBV10-3
D gene: NA
CDR3 DNA: TGTGCCATCAGCCCCGGAGATAATGGCTACACCTTC
CDR3 protein: CAISPGDNGYTF

clone size: NA
J gene: TRBJ2-2
V gene: TRBV5-1
D gene: NA
CDR3 DNA: TGCGCCAGCAGCTTGGAAGCAGGAACGAACACCGGGGAGCTGTTTTTT
CDR3 protein: CASSLEAGTNTGELFF

clone size: NA
J gene: TRBJ2-1
V gene: TRBV11-3
D gene: NA
CDR3 DNA: TGTGCCAGCAGCTTAGATACGGACACCGGTGAGCAGTTCTTC
CDR3 protein: CASSLDTDTGEQFF

clone size: NA
J gene: TRBJ1-4
V gene: TRBV5-1
D gene: NA
CDR3 DNA: TGCGCCAGCAGCTTGGGGGACTCATCCTGGGGTGAAAAACTGTTTTTT
CDR3 protein: CASSLGDSSWGEKLFF

clone size: NA
J gene: TRBJ2-3
V gene: TRBV9
D gene: NA
CDR3 DNA: TGTGCCAGCAGCGTAGGAGGATTGATTGATACGCAGTATTTT
CDR3 protein: CASSVGGLIDTQYF

clone size: once
J gene: TRBJ1-5
V gene: TRBV18
D gene: NA
CDR3 DNA: TGTGCCAGCTCACCAAATGCGCAGGGAGGAACAAATCAGCCCCAGCATTTT
CDR3 protein: CASSPNAQGGTNQPQHF

clone size: NA
J gene: TRBJ1-5
V gene: TRBV27
D gene: TRBD1
CDR3 DNA: TGTGCCAGCAGTTCAACCGACAGGGGCTGGAATCAGCCCCAGCATTTT
CDR3 protein: CASSSTDRGWNQPQHF

clone size: NA
J gene: TRBJ1-3
V gene: TRBV2
D gene: NA
CDR3 DNA: TGTGCCAGCAGTCCCATCGGATTCTCTGGAAACACCATATATTTT
CDR3 protein: CASSPIGFSGNTIYF

clone size: NA
J gene: TRBJ2-7
V gene: TRBV15
D gene: NA
CDR3 DNA: TGTGCCACCAGCAGGACGACGGATTCCTACGAGCAGTACTTC
CDR3 protein: CATSRTTDSYEQYF

clone size: NA
J gene: TRBJ1-2
V gene: TRBV18
D gene: TRBD1
CDR3 DNA: TGTGCCAGCTCACCCCCCGGGACAGGGAAGACCTATGGCTACACCTTC
CDR3 protein: CASSPPGTGKTYGYTF

clone size: NA
J gene: TRBJ2-3
V gene: TRBV28
D gene: TRBD2
CDR3 DNA: TGTGCCAGCACGGGGGGACTAGCGAGGCCCACAGATACGCAGTATTTT
CDR3 protein: CASTGGLARPTDTQYF

clone size: once
J gene: TRBJ1-2
V gene: TRBV19
D gene: NA
CDR3 DNA: TGTGCCAGTAGTATACGGGCAGGGCCCATCGGGGGCTACACCTTC
CDR3 protein: CASSIRAGPIGGYTF

clone size: NA
J gene: TRBJ2-3
V gene: TRBV15
D gene: NA
CDR3 DNA: TGTGCCACCAGCAGAGTAGTAGGCGGGGTAAGGACAGATACGCAGTATTTT
CDR3 protein: CATSRVVGGVRTDTQYF

clone size: NA
J gene: TRBJ1-5
V gene: TRBV15
D gene: NA
CDR3 DNA: TGTGCCACCAGCACCTACTCGATCGGCAATCAGCCCCAGCATTTT
CDR3 protein: CATSTYSIGNQPQHF

clone size: NA
J gene: TRBJ2-7
V gene: TRBV11-2
D gene: NA
CDR3 DNA: TGTGCCAGCAGCTTAGATCGGGTAGCGCGGTACTACGAGCAGTACTTC
CDR3 protein: CASSLDRVARYYEQYF

clone size: NA
J gene: TRBJ2-1
V gene: TRBV11-2
D gene: TRBD2
CDR3 DNA: TGTGCCAGCAGCTCTTTGGGACTAACCGAGTTCTTC
CDR3 protein: CASSSLGLTEFF

clone size: NA
J gene: TRBJ1-4
V gene: TRBV2
D gene: NA
CDR3 DNA: TGTGCCAGCACGGGGCCAGCTAATGAAAAACTGTTTTTT
CDR3 protein: CASTGPANEKLFF

clone size: NA
J gene: TRBJ1-1
V gene: TRBV2
D gene: NA
CDR3 DNA: TGTGCCAGCAGTGAAGTGGGGAACACTGAAGCTTTCTTT
CDR3 protein: CASSEVGNTEAFF